Reported below is one T cell receptor (beta chain). This record belongs to a study of identical twins. V shed 1 base and J 0 bases; nucleotides not matched to a gene: 6. The CDR3 is 16 amino acids. CDR1 DFQATT and CDR2 SNEGSKA come from the germline V gene (reference sequence). One entry per CDR3 protein, called by TCRdb with MiXCR from the 5' RACE reads. The sample contains some 690,000 distinct CDR3 sequences, 21% of which appear only once. Another study also made use of these data, one on T cells expressing NK-cell markers. That source notes: Sorted CD3+CD56+NKG2C+, CD3+CD56+NKG2C- and CD3+CD56-NKG2C+ T-cell subsets were beta-chain profiled.

The V call is TRBV20-1, the J call TRBJ2-1; 7 bases map to TRBD2. The source of this sequence is a woman between 18 and 29 years old in good health. Material for sequencing was PBMCs. This CDR3 reads CSARGLAESSYNEQFF. The CDR3 nucleotides are TGCAGTGCTAGAGGACTAGCCGAGAGCTCCTACAATGAGCAGTTCTTC.